This passage covers 19 T cell receptor beta chains from one sample sequenced in a study of OX40 agonist ivuxolimab in advanced cancers. The repertoire was sequenced with immunoSEQ multiplex PCR; TCRdb's copy has only in-frame clones and lacks some. The table shows approximately 15,000 clones, with 82% occurring only once. The sequences come from CD4+ or CD8+ T cells sorted from blood, collected in a trial of the OX40 agonist ivuxolimab. The receptors stem from an adult with an advanced solid tumor such as melanoma, head and neck, liver or kidney cancer.

J is TRBJ1-2 and V is TRBV10-1, with 10 bases fitting TRBD1. The CDR3 has 16 residues. The germline V gene encodes CDR1 WNHNN and CDR2 SYGVQD (reference sequence). V lost 6 bases to trimming and J lost 8 bases; unmatched junction nucleotides: 15. The CDR3: CASSGIDQDRGRGYTF. The CDR3 nucleotides are TGCGCCAGCAGCGGGATTGACCAGGACAGGGGGAGAGGCTACACCTTC.

The chain links TRBV28 to TRBJ1-2; D remains ambiguous. The CDR3 is 13 residues long. V was clipped by 7 bases and J by 3 bases, with 12 bases between them. Germline V gives CDR1 MDHEN, CDR2 SYDVKM. The chain's CDR3 is CASTTGEDYGYTF. The CDR3 nucleotides read TGTGCCAGCACCACCGGGGAGGACTATGGCTACACCTTC.

The chain uses TRBV7-9 and TRBJ2-4; a weak D match, TRBD2 (6 bases). CDR1 is SEHNR and CDR2 is FQNEAQ in the germline V gene (reference sequence). The CDR3 spans 16 residues. V shed 3 bases and J shed 1 base, with 13 bases lying between them. CDR3 region: CASSLAGGLAKNIQYF. CDR3 bases: TGTGCCAGCAGCTTGGCAGGAGGGTTGGCCAAAAACATTCAGTACTTC.

This clone was seen only a few times. A read error likely explains this, since a far larger clone differs by one base. The chain employs TRBV4-2 and TRBJ2-7, with D possibly TRBD2 on 6 matching bases. V lost 1 base and J lost 5, with 15 bases in between. Germline V gene sequence: CDR1 LGHNA, CDR2 YNFKEQ. The length of the CDR3 is 15 residues. In DNA, the CDR3 is TGTGCCAGCAGCCAAGGTATGGGAGGAACTGACGAGCAGTACTTC. This gives the protein CASSQGMGGTDEQYF.

The rearrangement links TRBV6-5 to TRBJ2-1; D not certain. CDR1 is MNHEY and CDR2 is SVGAGI in the germline V gene. V was trimmed by 2 bases and J by 5 bases, leaving 10 bases between them. This CDR3 has 14 amino acids. CDR3 sequence: CASSYGEHHNEQFF. As DNA, the CDR3 is TGTGCCAGCAGTTACGGCGAGCACCACAATGAGCAGTTCTTC.

In its sample, this clone was seen once. This chain connects TRBV28 to TRBJ2-7, with 11 bases that match TRBD2. Germline CDR1 MDHEN, CDR2 SYDVKM. This CDR3 has 15 residues. The junction had 9 bases not matched to a gene; V was cut back by 5 bases and J by 6 bases. CDR3 nucleotides: TGTGCCAGCAGTAAACTAGCGGGAGTCTCATCCGAGCAGTACTTC. The encoded protein is CASSKLAGVSSEQYF.

The rearrangement links TRBV7-3 to TRBJ2-3; 7 nucleotides line up with TRBD2. The CDR3 contains 17 residues. Germline CDR1 reads SGHTA; CDR2 reads FQGTGA. J gave up 4 bases and V 5 bases, and 15 bases lay outside the gene matches. CDR3 nucleotide sequence: TGTGCCAGCAGCCAAACCGTGGGCCTAGCGGATTCAGATACGCAGTATTTT. Translated, it gives CASSQTVGLADSDTQYF.

The chain links TRBV4-3 to TRBJ2-1, with D possibly TRBD2 on 5 matching bases. CDR3 length equals 16 residues. Per the germline V gene, CDR1 is LGHNA and CDR2 is YSLEER. V lost 1 base to trimming and J lost 2 bases, with 12 bases between them. The CDR3 protein is CASSQVPALAYNEQFF. In DNA, the CDR3 is TGCGCCAGCAGCCAAGTACCCGCACTAGCCTACAATGAGCAGTTCTTC.

The genes are TRBV11-2 and TRBJ2-3; 12 nucleotides match TRBD2. The CDR3 sequence is 16 residues long. Trimming took 1 base from V and 5 from J; bases not matched to a gene: 4. Germline V gene data show CDR1 as SGHAT and CDR2 as FQNNGV. CDR3 sequence reads: CASSLVLAGGLDTQYF. The CDR3 DNA is TGTGCCAGCAGCTTAGTCCTAGCGGGGGGGCTAGATACGCAGTATTTT.

The gene calls are TRBV7-6 and TRBJ2-2; 14 bases map to TRBD2. Germline assignment: CDR1 SGHVS and CDR2 FNYEAQ. Trimming cost V 4 bases and J 0 bases; bases outside gene matches: 10. The CDR3 covers 20 residues. DNA of the CDR3: TGTGCCAGCAGCTCAGGATCCGGGACTAGCGGGGGAGCGAACACCGGGGAGCTGTTTTTT. It specifies CASSSGSGTSGGANTGELFF.

V is TRBV13 and J is TRBJ1-5, with D possibly TRBD1 on 5 matching bases. Germline-derived CDR1 and CDR2 are PRHDT and FYEKMQ (reference sequence). V was trimmed by 5 bases and J by 4 bases, leaving 9 bases between them. The CDR3 is 13 amino acids. CDR3: CASSRGGNQPQHF. CDR3 DNA sequence: TGTGCCAGCAGCCGCGGGGGAAATCAGCCCCAGCATTTT.

This clone was detected a few times. This chain links TRBV7-8 with TRBJ1-6; D remains unclear. The V end was cut by 1 base, the J end by 6 bases, with 10 bases between. This CDR3 region has 15 residues. Germline values: CDR1 SGHVS, CDR2 FQNEAQ. CDR3 coding DNA: TGTGCCAGCAGCTTAGTTCGCAGTCCTAATTCACCCCTCCACTTT. Amino acids: CASSLVRSPNSPLHF.

J is TRBJ2-1 and V is TRBV27; D gene unclear. Germline CDR1 MNHEY, CDR2 SMNVEV (reference sequence). The CDR3 is made up of 12 amino acids. The ends were cut back, 5 bases at V and 0 bases at J, with 2 bases in the middle. The CDR3 region has the DNA TGTGCCAGCAGTGACTCCTACAATGAGCAGTTCTTC. It specifies CASSDSYNEQFF.

The rearrangement joins TRBV6-5 to TRBJ2-7, with 7 bases matching TRBD1. The CDR3 has 14 residues. Looked up from germline, CDR1 is MNHEY and CDR2 is SVGAGI. The ends lost 5 bases at V and 4 bases at J; junction bases unmatched: 8. The CDR3 coding sequence is TGTGCCAGCAGTCGCCCGACAGGGATGTACGAGCAGTACTTC. Protein: CASSRPTGMYEQYF.

This clone was counted a few times. The rearrangement uses TRBV7-9 and TRBJ2-1; D unresolved. Trimming removed 4 bases at V and 9 bases at J, with 10 bases between. CDR1 is SEHNR and CDR2 is FQNEAQ in the germline V gene (reference sequence). The CDR3 extends over 12 amino acids. CDR3 protein: CASSSDSLEQFF. For the CDR3, the DNA is TGTGCCAGCAGCTCCGACTCGCTTGAGCAGTTCTTC.

This chain connects TRBV7-2 to TRBJ2-3; D unresolved. V dropped 4 bases and J dropped 2 bases, with 13 bases sitting between them. CDR1 is SGHTA, CDR2 FQGNSA, per germline. The CDR3 length is 15 residues. This CDR3 reads CASSSPMGDTDTQYF. The CDR3 DNA sequence: TGTGCCAGCAGCTCTCCGATGGGCGACACAGATACGCAGTATTTT.

The chain links TRBV4-2 to TRBJ1-2; D is uncertain. The CDR3 runs 15 residues. Germline V gene lookup returns CDR1 LGHNA and CDR2 YNFKEQ. Trimming cost V 0 bases and J 4 bases, with 12 bases left between them. CDR3 nucleotides: TGTGCCAGCAGCCAAGATCAGGAGGGTCCCTATGGCTACACCTTC. It translates to CASSQDQEGPYGYTF.

This clone was counted only a few times. The chain couples TRBV6-9 to TRBJ1-2, with TRBD1 matching 9 bases. V was clipped by 6 bases and J by 2 bases; unmatched bases: 10. This CDR3 is built from 16 residues. Germline lookup yields CDR1 MNHGY and CDR2 SVAAGI. CDR3 DNA: TGTGCCAGCAGCCCTGTAACTGGGACAGGGAACTATGGCTACACCTTC. It encodes CASSPVTGTGNYGYTF.

The rearrangement joins TRBV9 to TRBJ2-5, with 7 bases identical to TRBD2. Germline V gene data show CDR1 as SGDLS and CDR2 as YYNGEE. The junction had 8 bases not matched to a gene; V was cut back by 0 bases and J by 9 bases. The CDR3 runs to 14 residues. For the CDR3, the DNA is TGTGCCAGCAGCGTAGTGGCGGGAGAAGGGTCCCAGTACTTC. Its translation: CASSVVAGEGSQYF.